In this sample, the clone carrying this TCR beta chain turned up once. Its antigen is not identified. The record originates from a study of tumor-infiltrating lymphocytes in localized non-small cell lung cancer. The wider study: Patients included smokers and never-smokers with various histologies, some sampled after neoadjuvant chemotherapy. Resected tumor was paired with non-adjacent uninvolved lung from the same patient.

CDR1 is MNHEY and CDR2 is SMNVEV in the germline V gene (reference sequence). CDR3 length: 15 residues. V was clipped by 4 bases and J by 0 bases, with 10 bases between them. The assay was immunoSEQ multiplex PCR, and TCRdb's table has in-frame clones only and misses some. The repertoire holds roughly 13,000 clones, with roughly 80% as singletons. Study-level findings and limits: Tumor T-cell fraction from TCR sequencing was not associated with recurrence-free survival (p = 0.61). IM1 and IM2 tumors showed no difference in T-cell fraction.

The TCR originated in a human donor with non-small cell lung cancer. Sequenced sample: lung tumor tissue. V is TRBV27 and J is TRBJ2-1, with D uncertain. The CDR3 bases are TGTGCCAGCAGTTCAAGGTTGAGCTCCTACAATGAGCAGTTCTTC. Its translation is CASSSRLSSYNEQFF.